Below are 20 T cell receptor beta chains sequenced from a single sample in a study of CXCR3-negative and CXCR3-positive naive CD8 T cells. Findings and limits, study-wide: Hydrophobicity was higher for TRB CDR3s found in CXCR3-positive naive cells than in CXCR3-negative naive cells.

The antigens for these receptors are not known. Preparation of TRB cDNA libraries relied on 5' RACE carrying UMI labels. After re-calling the 5' RACE reads, TCRdb lists one entry per CDR3 protein, DNA absent. Here the sample table reports about 86,000 distinct CDR3 sequences. The sample consisted of naive CXCR3+ CD8+ T cells from blood. Subset reported: CD45RO-CCR7+CD27+CD95- naive CD8+ T cells expressing CXCR3 (TNR3+). These receptors were collected from a human donor in good health. Some clones in this sample may be carry-over from other donors' samples.

This chain connects TRBV29-1 to TRBJ2-1; no DNA is available, so the TRBD1 call from TCRdb remains unchecked. CDR3 length equals 14 residues. Germline values: CDR1 SQVTM, CDR2 ANQGSEA. The CDR3 protein is CSAYDPLLVPEQFF.

The chain has TRBV28 and TRBJ2-7; the D call of TRBD2 rests on TCRdb alone, since no DNA is present to check it. This CDR3 contains 14 residues. CDR1 MDHEN and CDR2 SYDVKM come from the germline V gene. CDR3 sequence reads: CASSLGGLGYEQYF.

The rearrangement links TRBV6-2 or TRBV6-3 to TRBJ2-7; lacking DNA, the TRBD1 call made by TCRdb goes unchecked. CDR3 length: 13 residues. CDR1 is MNHEY, CDR2 SVGEGT, per germline. The CDR3 is CASSWGQGHEQYF.

The V and J genes are TRBV7-6 and TRBJ2-3; TCRdb proposes TRBD1, but this gene call is untestable without DNA. The CDR3 has 16 amino acids. Germline loops: CDR1 SGHVS, CDR2 FNYEAQ. This CDR3 reads CASTPTGTGGTDTQYF.

The chain uses TRBV2 and TRBJ2-7; as DNA is missing, the TRBD2 call by TCRdb cannot be tested. Per the germline V gene, CDR1 is SNHLY and CDR2 is FYNNEI. This CDR3 region has 15 residues. The CDR3 loop reads CASSEALRDSSQQYF.

This chain links TRBV19 with TRBJ2-1; TCRdb calls TRBD1, which cannot be checked without DNA. CDR3 size: 16 residues. Germline-derived CDR1 and CDR2 are LNHDA and SQIVND (reference sequence). CDR3 region: CASRGVGDQSYNEQFF.

The V gene is TRBV2, the J gene TRBJ2-2. CDR3 length: 14 amino acids. Germline loops: CDR1 SNHLY, CDR2 FYNNEI. The CDR3 loop reads CASSEASWTGELFF. Filled out from reference TRBV2 and TRBJ2-2, the complete variable domain reads EPEVTQTPSHQVTQMGQEVILRCVPISNHLYFYWYRQILGQKVEFLVSFYNNEISEKSEIFDDQFSVERPDGSNFTLKIRSTKLEDSAMYFCASSEASWTGELFFGEGSRLTVL.

The rearrangement uses TRBV5-5 and TRBJ2-5; TCRdb designates TRBD1, a call that cannot be tested without DNA. This CDR3 contains 16 residues. The V gene's germline CDR1 is SGHKS and CDR2 YYEKEE (reference sequence). CDR3 in amino acids: CASSLLTGGQDETQYF.

V gene TRBV29-1 combines with J gene TRBJ1-1; the TCRdb D gene call, TRBD1, has no DNA to confirm it. Germline V lookup: CDR1 SQVTM, CDR2 ANQGSEA. The CDR3 is 14 amino acids. This chain's CDR3 is CSVEPGHLNTEAFF.

The V call is TRBV5-4, the J call TRBJ2-7. The CDR3 spans 15 residues. Germline CDR1 SGHNT, CDR2 YYREEE (reference sequence). CDR3 sequence reads: CASSLEAGLSYEQYF.

The genes are TRBV10-3 and TRBJ2-7. The germline CDR1 and CDR2 sequences are ENHRY and SYGVKD. CDR3 length equals 11 residues. The CDR3 loop reads CAISEGLQQYF.

The V call is TRBV28, the J call TRBJ1-5; TCRdb indicates TRBD1, and absent DNA this call remains unverified. The CDR3 has 14 residues. CDR1 MDHEN and CDR2 SYDVKM come from the germline V gene. The CDR3 spells CASSPLQGSQPQHF.

The chain links TRBV2 to TRBJ2-1; TCRdb outputs TRBD1, but without DNA this stays unchecked. Germline V lookup: CDR1 SNHLY, CDR2 FYNNEI. This CDR3 is built from 17 residues. The CDR3: CASSVRGDGSQLDEQFF.

The V call is TRBV10-3, the J call TRBJ1-2; TCRdb picks TRBD1, but there is no DNA to check that call. Germline V CDR1 and CDR2: ENHRY, SYGVKD. The CDR3 has 17 amino acids. CDR3 region: CAISESPGTVHEYGYTF.

The chain joins TRBV4-1 to TRBJ2-2. Germline CDR1 and CDR2: MGHRA and YSYEKL. The CDR3 is 12 residues long. CDR3 region: CASSQGFGELFF.

V gene TRBV20-1 combines with J gene TRBJ2-7; as DNA is missing, the TRBD1 call by TCRdb cannot be tested. The V gene's germline CDR1 is DFQATT and CDR2 SNEGSKA (reference sequence). The CDR3 extends over 14 amino acids. CDR3 protein: CSARDLDRTYEQYF.

J is TRBJ2-7 and V is TRBV19; the D gene TCRdb calls, TRBD2, cannot be checked with no DNA. The CDR3 sequence is 14 residues long. Germline CDR1 reads LNHDA; CDR2 reads SQIVND (reference sequence). This CDR3 is CASSIQWEAYEQYF.

This chain uses TRBV6-2 or TRBV6-3 with TRBJ2-1; TCRdb names TRBD2, which stays unverified in the absence of DNA. Germline assignment: CDR1 MNHEY and CDR2 SVGEGT. The CDR3 spans 15 residues. The chain's CDR3 is CASSPGTTAMDEQFF.

This chain links TRBV20-1 with TRBJ2-1; TCRdb's D call of TRBD2 is untestable without DNA. Per germline, CDR1 DFQATT and CDR2 SNEGSKA (reference sequence). CDR3 length: 16 residues. CDR3 amino acids: CSARFGGSGSYNEQFF.

The rearrangement uses TRBV30 and TRBJ2-7; lacking DNA, the TRBD1 call made by TCRdb goes unchecked. This CDR3 spans 13 amino acids. Germline V gene data show CDR1 as GTSNPN and CDR2 as SVGIG (reference sequence). This CDR3 is CAWNPDRDYEQYF. The full variable domain, in which reference TRBV30 and TRBJ2-7 provide the parts outside the CDR3, is SQTIHQWPATLVQPVGSPLSLECTVEGTSNPNLYWYRQAAGRGLQLLFYSVGIGQISSEVPQNLSASRPQDRQFILSSKKLLLSDSGFYLCAWNPDRDYEQYFGPGTRLTVT.